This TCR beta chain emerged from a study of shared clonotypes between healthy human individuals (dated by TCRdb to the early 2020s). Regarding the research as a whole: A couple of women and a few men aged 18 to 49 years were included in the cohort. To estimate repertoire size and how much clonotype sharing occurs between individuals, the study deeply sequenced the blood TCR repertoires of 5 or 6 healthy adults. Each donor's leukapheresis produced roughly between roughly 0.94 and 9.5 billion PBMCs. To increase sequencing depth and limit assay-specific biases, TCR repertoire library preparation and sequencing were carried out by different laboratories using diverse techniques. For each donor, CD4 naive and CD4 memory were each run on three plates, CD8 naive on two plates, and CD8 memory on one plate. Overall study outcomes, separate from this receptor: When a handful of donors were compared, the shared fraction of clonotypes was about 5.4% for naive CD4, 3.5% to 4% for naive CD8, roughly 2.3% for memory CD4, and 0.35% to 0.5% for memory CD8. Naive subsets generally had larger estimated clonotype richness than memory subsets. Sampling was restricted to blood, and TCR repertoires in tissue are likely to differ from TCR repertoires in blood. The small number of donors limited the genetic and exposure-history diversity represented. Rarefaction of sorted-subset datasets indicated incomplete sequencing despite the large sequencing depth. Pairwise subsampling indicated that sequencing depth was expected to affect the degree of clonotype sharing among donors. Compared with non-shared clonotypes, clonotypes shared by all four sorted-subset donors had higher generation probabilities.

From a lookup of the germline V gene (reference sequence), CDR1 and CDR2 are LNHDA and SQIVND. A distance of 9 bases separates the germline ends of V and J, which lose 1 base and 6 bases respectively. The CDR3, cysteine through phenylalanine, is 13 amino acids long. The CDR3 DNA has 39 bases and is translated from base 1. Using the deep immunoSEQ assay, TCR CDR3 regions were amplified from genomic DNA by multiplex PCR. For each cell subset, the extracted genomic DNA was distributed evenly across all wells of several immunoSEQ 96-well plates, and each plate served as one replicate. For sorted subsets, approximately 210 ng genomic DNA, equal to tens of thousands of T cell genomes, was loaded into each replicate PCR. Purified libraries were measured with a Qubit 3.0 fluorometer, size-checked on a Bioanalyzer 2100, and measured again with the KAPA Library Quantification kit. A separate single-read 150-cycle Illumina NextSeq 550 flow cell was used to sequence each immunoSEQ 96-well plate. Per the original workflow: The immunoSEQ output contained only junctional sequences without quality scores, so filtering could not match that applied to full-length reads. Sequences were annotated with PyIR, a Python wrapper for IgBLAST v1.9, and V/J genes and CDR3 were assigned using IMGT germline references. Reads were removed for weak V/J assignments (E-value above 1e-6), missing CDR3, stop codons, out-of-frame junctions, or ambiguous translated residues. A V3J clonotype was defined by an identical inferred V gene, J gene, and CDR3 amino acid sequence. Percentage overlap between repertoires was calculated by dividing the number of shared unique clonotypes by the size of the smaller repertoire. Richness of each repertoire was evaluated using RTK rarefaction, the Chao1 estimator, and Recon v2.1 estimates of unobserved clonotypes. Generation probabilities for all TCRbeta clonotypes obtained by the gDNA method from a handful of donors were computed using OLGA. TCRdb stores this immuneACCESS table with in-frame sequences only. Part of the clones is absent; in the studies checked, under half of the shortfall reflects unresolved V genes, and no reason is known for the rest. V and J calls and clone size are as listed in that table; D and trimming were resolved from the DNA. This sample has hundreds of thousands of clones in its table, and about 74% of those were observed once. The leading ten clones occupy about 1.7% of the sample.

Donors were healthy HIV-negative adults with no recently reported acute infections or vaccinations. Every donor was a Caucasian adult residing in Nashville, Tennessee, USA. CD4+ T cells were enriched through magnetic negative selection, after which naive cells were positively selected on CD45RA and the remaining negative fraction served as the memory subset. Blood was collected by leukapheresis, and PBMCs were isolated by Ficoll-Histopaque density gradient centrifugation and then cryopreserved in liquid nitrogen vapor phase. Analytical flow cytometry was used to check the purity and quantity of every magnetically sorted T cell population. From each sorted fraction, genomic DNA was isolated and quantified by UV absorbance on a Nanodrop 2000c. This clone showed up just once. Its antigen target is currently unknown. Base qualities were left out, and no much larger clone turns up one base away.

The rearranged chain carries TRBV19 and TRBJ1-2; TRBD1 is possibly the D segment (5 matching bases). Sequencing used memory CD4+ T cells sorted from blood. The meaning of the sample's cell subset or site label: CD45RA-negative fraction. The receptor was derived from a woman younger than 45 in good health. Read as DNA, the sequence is TGTGCCAGTAGTATAGTCGGGGGTAATGGCTACACCTTC. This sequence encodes CASSIVGGNGYTF.